What follows is one T cell receptor (beta chain) and its context. The antigen it recognizes is unknown. It has no much larger one-base neighbor in the sample; base qualities were not kept. The entry originates in a study of cytomegalovirus exposure and HLA in healthy donors (dated by TCRdb to about 2017). General notes on the study: According to an earlier analysis of around 600 of the donors, about 170 million T cells yielded over 100 million unique TCR beta sequences and about 300 Gb of sequence data. An early release covering more than 500 HLA-typed donors comprised 300 to 350 gigabases of sequencing data and around 80 million unique TCR sequences. The genetic ancestry cluster associated with self-reported Caucasian donors included 81% of the approximately 410 genotyped donors. The aim of the study was to test whether cataloging public T cell receptors could identify signatures of past pathogen exposure. The T cell repertoires of some 700 subjects were profiled by immunosequencing and related to cytomegalovirus serostatus. In addition to the first cohort of 666 subjects, a separate validation cohort of some 120 different subjects was used. To predict cytomegalovirus infection status, the study brought together high-throughput TCR immunosequencing, statistical association of individual TCRs with disease status, and machine learning. A later analysis re-analyzed previously published TCR beta repertoires from 600 to 850 donors and added high-resolution HLA genotyping to study TCR occurrence patterns. In the later analysis, no new phenotypic data were used to find candidate immune exposures; instead, reliance was placed on TCR beta sequences and their occurrence across donors. An earlier analysis of several hundred of the donors used high-throughput TCR beta sequencing to judge whether each TCR beta V gene segment behaved as functional or pseudogenic. Donor age, sex, ethnicity and CMV serostatus were compiled alongside the repertoire data. In a later genetic analysis, genome-wide SNP genotypes for about 55% of the roughly 700 donors were used, and that subset was treated as a discovery cohort. Every repertoire in the discovery cohort had been generated on one and the same sequencing platform. HLA typing covered class I and class II loci at four-digit resolution. The number of donors typed differed by locus, with about 629-640 for A, B, C, DRB1 and DQB1, roughly 550 for DQA1, nearly 610 for DPA1, and under 490 for DPB1. Four or five DR-DQ haplotypes were handled as single units for association and clustering, since linkage in the cohort was strong. On average, roughly 250,000 unique TCR beta nucleotide sequences were sequenced per donor among a few hundred genotyped donors of the cohort, with about 17% of those sequences being non-productive. Broader findings and caveats from the paper: A further reported finding was that TCR beta sequences accurately predicted the HLA-A and HLA-B alleles for most subjects in the first cohort. According to a later analysis, most CMV-associated TCR beta chains appeared to be HLA-restricted, and the HLA associations seemed to be driven largely by CMV exposure. Cytomegalovirus status was reported to be diagnosed by the classifier with high specificity and sensitivity in both the original and validation cohorts. For the cohort, immune exposure information was limited to CMV serostatus. Because HLA typing was unavailable for some donors at each locus, only the typed subset was used in association tests. Sequencing depth was assumed to be roughly uniform across donors in the presence/absence analyses, though that assumption may not hold. A total of fewer than 200 TCR beta chains were listed by the study as associated with cytomegalovirus. Because the 87-base-pair reads could not distinguish some IMGT-functional V segments, including TRBV6-2 and TRBV6-3, those segments were excluded. V-gene and J-gene trimming of TCR beta chains was associated with a missense DCLRE1C variant in a later genetic analysis, and the association was replicated in an independent cohort. Linkage disequilibrium might explain the correlated functional status among segregating V segments, but an unknown experimental factor could not be excluded. While some public TCRs were present in many individuals, most TCR sequences turned up only very rarely across donors. When HLA alleles, especially DR and DQ, strongly co-occurred, TCR associations were difficult to assign to individual alleles. Three of the identified cytomegalovirus-associated TCR beta chains were confirmed in vitro to be specific for cytomegalovirus antigens. In a later analysis, the rate of TCR association differed among HLA loci, with DRB1 alleles having the most associated TCRs and HLA-C alleles having the fewest. Several of the top co-occurrence clusters appeared to be linked to parvovirus B19, influenza, CMV and Epstein-Barr virus, according to a later analysis. A group of highly shared sequence variants was considered likely to be a technical artifact of the sequencing pipeline. The authors suggested that the approach could potentially be generalized to other disease states and immunological phenotypes. Because counts were too low, roughly 18 rarely observed V segments, including chromosome 9 orphons, were left out of the earlier analysis of a few hundred of the donors. In an earlier analysis of some 540 of the donors, most TCR beta V segments appeared in productive rearrangements about 90% or about 30% of the time, broadly matching IMGT annotations. In this cohort, only TCR beta chains were sequenced, and detectable features were limited by the absence of alpha or paired-chain data. Compared with equally common non-associated chains, HLA-associated TCR beta chains in a later analysis were more clonally expanded and had lower generation probabilities. Specific HLA alleles were associated with roughly 17,000 TCR beta sequences at a false discovery rate of 0.05 in a later analysis. In a later genetic analysis, fewer N-insertions in productive TCRs were reported among donors in an Asian-associated ancestry cluster than the roughly 710-donor mean.

Trimming at the junction amounts to 8 bases on V and 0 bases on J, and the germline ends lie 12 bases apart. The germline V gene encodes CDR1 MDHEN and CDR2 SYDVKM. Reading from cysteine to phenylalanine, the CDR3 counts 14 amino acids. Only the CDR3 DNA stays, 42 bases, in frame from base 1. The cohort was made up of hundreds of healthy bone marrow donors. Cohort members were all nominally healthy when sampled, although unrecorded immune exposures were likely present. The donor was CMV seropositive and belonged to the group of more than 250 seropositive cohort members. Each donor provided a peripheral blood sample, and peripheral blood mononuclear cells were used for TCR beta sequencing. Genomic DNA extraction from the blood cell samples was performed with the Qiagen DNeasy Blood Extraction Kit. The method was the immunoSEQ multiplex PCR assay. A mixture of 60 forward primers for TCR Vbeta segments and 13 reverse primers for TCR Jbeta segments was used in the multiplex PCR. Amplification of the CDR3 region of rearranged TCR beta genes was performed with a multiplex PCR assay on genomic DNA. The amplified TCR beta libraries were sequenced on the Illumina HiSeq System as 87-base-pair reads. As for how the authors treated the data: A later analysis tallied 75 million to 95 million unique TCR beta chains across the 666 repertoires, and some 12 million of those chains were shared by two or more donors. To remove PCR and sequencing errors, raw reads were error-corrected and collapsed into unique sequences using a nearest-neighbor algorithm that merged closely related sequences. V, D and J gene segments were assigned by aligning CDR3 sequences to IMGT reference sequences. For a sequence to be retained, a match of at least six nucleotides to both a V gene segment and a J gene segment was required. A rearrangement was called productive if the CDR3 had no stop codons and remained in frame with V and J, and every other rearrangement was called non-productive. Following IMGT convention, CDR3 was defined as the stretch from the second conserved V-encoded cysteine up to the conserved J-encoded phenylalanine. In an earlier analysis of around 600 of the donors, sequences lacking an unambiguous match to a single V gene segment were excluded. An earlier analysis of a few hundred of the donors called V segments functional above 56.7% productive rearrangements and segregating when the between-donor standard deviation exceeded 5%. A statistical classification framework was built for diagnosing cytomegalovirus status from the catalog of TCR beta chain sequences. A later analysis assigned V and J genes by comparing TCR nucleotide sequences with IMGT/GENE-DB human TR gene sequences. In a later analysis, CDR3 sequences and most-parsimonious VDJ recombination scenarios were assigned using the TCRdist pipeline. In a later analysis, each TCR beta chain was defined by its CDR3 amino acid sequence together with its V-gene family, and reads without a unique V-gene family were excluded. As a way to deal with suspected cross-contamination and a sequencing artifact, a later analysis dropped nearly 600 nucleotide sequences that were highly shared and had low generation probability. In a later analysis, a clonal expansion index was calculated for each public chain from normalized within-repertoire ranks of inferred template counts. In a later analysis, generation probabilities were computed using a VDJ recombination model fitted to out-of-frame rearrangements, and the results were checked against IGoR. In a later analysis, TCR-TCR, TCR-HLA and TCR-CMV co-occurrence was scored with hypergeometric tests, and a repertoire-size bias correction was applied to TCR pairs. To estimate false discovery rates, a later analysis permuted the HLA or CMV assignments 20 times. A later analysis grouped co-occurring TCRs with DBSCAN, adding TCRdist sequence similarity when clustering within HLA-allele-positive subsets. Co-occurrence clustering excluded repertoires with fewer than 30,000 or more than 120,000 public chains, plus five with anomalous nucleotide sharing. TCRdb provides this immuneACCESS table in a form limited to in-frame rearrangements. Some clones are lacking; in checked studies, under half of them reflect an unresolved V gene, and why the rest are absent is not known. V and J calls plus clone size are reproduced from that table; the DNA served to infer D and trimming. The sample includes 85,000 to 100,000 clones, with approximately 89% observed a single time. The ten largest clonotypes hold roughly 8.3% of the sample.

The clonotype comes from a man aged 25 to 40 in good health and CMV-seropositive. This sequence uses TRBV28 and TRBJ2-3; no D gene can be assigned with confidence. Sequencing was done on a sample of PBMCs. The nucleotide sequence reads TGTGCCAGCGGTCTGTCTAGGAGCACAGATACGCAGTATTTT. Translated, it gives CASGLSRSTDTQYF.